This TCR beta chain was sequenced during a study of T cell responses to AZD1222 COVID-19 vaccine. General study findings and limits: The study found Spike-specific TCR breadth and depth rose after two AZD1222 doses. After the peak T cell response, and only then, were repertoires sampled.

The assay was immunoSEQ multiplex PCR, and TCRdb's table has in-frame clones only and misses some. The sample shows 150,000 or so clones, approximately 94% of them seen only once. V gave up 1 base and J gave up 8 bases; unmatched junction bases: 9. Germline loops: CDR1 LNHNV, CDR2 YYDKDF (reference sequence). The CDR3 runs to 15 residues. Note on this clone: Its antigen is still unknown.

The chain recombines TRBV15 with TRBJ1-2, with 8 bases identical to TRBD1. This sequence originates from an adult in good health. The starting material was peripheral blood, obtained on day 0 of AZD1222 vaccination. CDR3 sequence (DNA): TGTGCCACCAGCAGAGCTGCAGGGGGCGCGGAAGGCTACACCTTC. Translated, it gives CATSRAAGGAEGYTF.